This entry lists 30 T cell receptor beta chains sequenced from one sample in a study of blood T cell repertoires in COVID-19. Produced via immunoSEQ multiplex PCR; TCRdb's table is partial and in-frame only. The data show roughly 230,000 clones, around 81% seen once. Source material: peripheral blood. These receptor sequences come from a man aged 50-60 years with active or convalescent COVID-19.

The CDR3 region has the DNA TGTGCCAGTTGGACAGCGGGGAGTAGTCAGCCCCAGCATTTT. It codes for CASWTAGSSQPQHF. This chain joins TRBV6-5 and TRBJ1-5; D possibly corresponds to TRBD1 (6 bases). Per germline, CDR1 MNHEY and CDR2 SVGAGI. The germline V and J ends were trimmed by 9 bases and 6 bases, with 18 bases remaining between them. The CDR3 spans 14 residues.

The chain has TRBV6-5 and TRBJ1-2; unclear D gene. CDR1 is MNHEY and CDR2 is SVGAGI in the germline V gene. The ends were cut back, 6 bases at V and 0 bases at J, with 14 bases in the middle. This CDR3 is built from 15 residues. CDR3: CASSPGGEANYGYTF. For the CDR3, the DNA is TGTGCCAGCAGCCCCGGCGGAGAAGCTAACTATGGCTACACCTTC.

DNA for the CDR3: TGTGCCAGCAGTCTTGCAGGGGGCTACACCTTC. Its translation is CASSLAGGYTF. This chain uses TRBV6-5 with TRBJ1-2; perhaps TRBD1 as D (5 bases). The CDR3 has 11 residues. V was clipped by 5 bases and J by 8 bases, with 9 bases between them. The germline CDR1 and CDR2 sequences are MNHEY and SVGAGI.

The chain couples TRBV4-1 to TRBJ1-6, with 8 bases fitting TRBD1. The CDR3 loop spans 15 amino acids. The V and J ends lost 4 bases and 12 bases, in that order; junction bases with no gene match: 11. Germline-derived CDR1 and CDR2 are MGHRA and YSYEKL. The CDR3 DNA sequence: TGCGCCAGCAGCCGTACACAGGACAGGGAAGAACCCCTCCACTTT. Encoded protein: CASSRTQDREEPLHF.

This chain connects TRBV5-5 to TRBJ1-1, with unresolved D. This CDR3 region has 13 residues. Germline-derived CDR1 and CDR2 are SGHKS and YYEKEE (reference sequence). Trimming left V 0 bases short and J 6 bases short, with 9 bases between. Written as DNA, the CDR3 is TGTGCCAGCAGCTTGGATTTATTCTCTGAAGCTTTCTTT. This encodes CASSLDLFSEAFF.

V usage is TRBV29-1 and J usage is TRBJ1-1, with TRBD1 matching 7 bases. Germline V CDR1 and CDR2: SQVTM, ANQGSEA. The CDR3 runs 14 residues. V dropped 6 bases and J dropped 4; count of bases not matched to a gene: 11. This CDR3 is CSVADRARRTEAFF. The CDR3 coding sequence is TGCAGCGTCGCTGACAGGGCAAGACGCACTGAAGCTTTCTTT. The entire variable domain, with the rest obtained from reference TRBV29-1 and TRBJ1-1, is as follows: SAVISQKPSRDICQRGTSLTIQCQVDSQVTMMFWYRQQPGQSLTLIATANQGSEATYESGFVIDKFPISRPNLTFSTLTVSNMSPEDSSIYLCSVADRARRTEAFFGQGTRLTVV.

The count of this clone is one. The chain uses TRBV18 and TRBJ1-6; weak D call: TRBD1 (6 bases). V lost 1 base to trimming and J lost 10 bases, with 14 bases between them. CDR3 length: 15 amino acids. Germline loops: CDR1 KGHSH, CDR2 LQKENI. The chain's CDR3 is CASSPRGQAQSPLHF. In DNA, the CDR3 is TGTGCCAGCTCACCACGGGGGCAGGCGCAATCACCCCTCCACTTT.

The chain employs TRBV6-2 or TRBV6-3 and TRBJ1-5; the D gene is possibly TRBD1 (6 bases). This CDR3 contains 14 residues. V lost 6 bases and J 2 bases, leaving 11 bases between the germline ends. Germline CDR1 is MNHEY and CDR2 is SVGEGT. The CDR3, as DNA: TGTGCCAGCAGCGAACCAGGGGGCAATCAGCCCCAGCATTTT. Protein sequence: CASSEPGGNQPQHF.

CDR3 residues: CASRGSLKEDSEQFF. CDR3 in DNA: TGTGCCAGCCGGGGGTCCCTCAAGGAAGACAGTGAGCAGTTCTTC. The chain uses TRBV13 and TRBJ2-1; tentative D call: TRBD2 (6 bases). The CDR3 length is 15 residues. Germline V CDR1 and CDR2: PRHDT, FYEKMQ (reference sequence). V lost 8 bases to trimming and J lost 9 bases, with 23 bases between them.

The chain combines TRBV2 with TRBJ2-6; D is uncertain. This CDR3 is built from 16 residues. Germline V gives CDR1 SNHLY, CDR2 FYNNEI. The V end lost 7 bases, the J end lost 0 bases, and 13 bases lay between the germline ends. The CDR3 nucleotides are TGTGCCAGCACTGAGAGTAGATCCTCTGGGGCCAACGTCCTGACTTTC. Translating gives CASTESRSSGANVLTF. The whole variable domain, filled in from reference TRBV2 and TRBJ2-6, reads EPEVTQTPSHQVTQMGQEVILRCVPISNHLYFYWYRQILGQKVEFLVSFYNNEISEKSEIFDDQFSVERPDGSNFTLKIRSTKLEDSAMYFCASTESRSSGANVLTFGAGSRLTVL.

The CDR3 sequence is CASSLSRGVAYNEQFF. The CDR3 bases are TGTGCCAGCAGTTTATCTCGGGGGGTCGCCTACAATGAGCAGTTCTTC. This chain connects TRBV27 to TRBJ2-1; 7 bases fit TRBD2. V lost 0 bases to trimming and J lost 2 bases; unmatched junction nucleotides: 4. CDR1 and CDR2 from the germline V gene are MNHEY and SMNVEV (reference sequence). This CDR3 region has 16 residues.

The CDR3, as DNA: TGTGCCAGCAGTTATGGTGGGCAGGGGGCCCAGTATGGCTACACCTTC. Protein sequence: CASSYGGQGAQYGYTF. The rearrangement links TRBV6-2 or TRBV6-3 to TRBJ1-2, with 8 positions matching TRBD1. CDR3 length equals 16 residues. Losses at the gene ends were 3 bases for V and 5 bases for J; bases not matched to a gene: 11. Per germline, CDR1 MNHEY and CDR2 SVGEGT.

The chain uses TRBV29-1 and TRBJ1-5, with D possibly being TRBD1 (6 bases). Germline loops: CDR1 SQVTM, CDR2 ANQGSEA. The CDR3 contains 12 residues. V shed 6 bases and J shed 5 bases, with 11 bases lying between them. Here the CDR3 reads CSVGQLDQPQHF. As DNA, the CDR3 is TGCAGCGTCGGACAGCTAGATCAGCCCCAGCATTTT.

The rearrangement uses TRBV18 and TRBJ2-7; TRBD1 aligns across 7 bases. In germline, CDR1 is KGHSH, CDR2 LQKENI. V dropped 6 bases and J dropped 2; count of bases not matched to a gene: 1. CDR3 length equals 12 residues. This CDR3 is CASSDRAYEQYF. CDR3 coding DNA: TGTGCCAGCTCCGACAGGGCCTACGAGCAGTACTTC.

The rearrangement uses TRBV3-1 (or the pseudogene TRBV3-2) and TRBJ2-7; TRBD1 matches at 7 bases. CDR1 is LGHDT and CDR2 is YNNKEL in the germline V gene (reference sequence). The CDR3 is made up of 16 amino acids. With 1 base clipped from V and 4 bases from J, the junction kept 10 bases outside the gene matches. In nucleotides, the CDR3 is TGTGCCAGCAGCCAAGGGGGACAGTCCCATTTTTACGAGCAGTACTTC. It is translated as CASSQGGQSHFYEQYF.

This clone has more than one count but fewer than ten. The rearrangement uses TRBV7-9 and TRBJ2-3; no clear D. Between the trimmed V and J ends, which lost 0 bases and 6 bases, there was a span of 13 bases. CDR3 length equals 15 residues. Germline V CDR1 and CDR2: SEHNR, FQNEAQ (reference sequence). CDR3 region: CASSLALGDVDTQYF. The DNA for the CDR3 is TGTGCCAGCAGCTTAGCGCTTGGAGATGTGGATACGCAGTATTTT.

V usage is TRBV3-1 (or the pseudogene TRBV3-2) and J usage is TRBJ2-5, with 12 nucleotides matching TRBD2. This CDR3 contains 16 residues. CDR1 and CDR2 (germline): LGHDT, YNNKEL (reference sequence). Trimming removed 1 base from V and 3 bases from J; junction bases left unmatched: 3. CDR3 in DNA: TGTGCCAGCAGCCAAGCCTGGACTAGCGGGGAAGAGACCCAGTACTTC. This translates into CASSQAWTSGEETQYF.

The chain links TRBV6-1 to TRBJ2-3, with D uncertain. This CDR3 region has 16 residues. V was trimmed by 2 bases and J by 1 base, leaving 13 bases between them. Germline CDR1 and CDR2: MNHNS and SASEGT. This CDR3 reads CASSESIQPGTDTQYF. The CDR3 DNA reads as TGTGCCAGCAGTGAATCGATTCAACCGGGCACAGATACGCAGTATTTT.

A single count supports this clone. The chain uses TRBV30 and TRBJ1-1, with a tentative D call TRBD1 (5 bases). The CDR3 has 12 amino acids. V was trimmed by 0 bases and J by 7 bases, leaving 9 bases between them. The germline V gene has CDR1 GTSNPN and CDR2 SVGIG (reference sequence). CDR3 sequence (DNA): TGTGCCTGGAGTGTACAGGTCTATGAAGCTTTCTTT. Amino acids: CAWSVQVYEAFF.

This clone has ten or more counts. The chain employs TRBV27 and TRBJ1-2; the match to TRBD1 covers 7 bases. After removal of 4 bases from V and 13 bases from J, the junction contained 18 bases not matched to a gene. Germline CDR1 MNHEY, CDR2 SMNVEV (reference sequence). The CDR3 runs to 15 residues. This CDR3 is CASSSPIQGWKVVTF. In nucleotides, the CDR3 is TGTGCCAGCAGTTCACCCATACAGGGGTGGAAGGTGGTCACCTTC.

This sequence joins TRBV7-2 and TRBJ1-2, with 9 bases matching TRBD1. V dropped 5 bases and J dropped 4; count of bases not matched to a gene: 2. This CDR3 spans 13 amino acids. The germline V gene encodes CDR1 SGHTA and CDR2 FQGNSA. The chain's CDR3 is CASSGGQGYGYTF. CDR3 in DNA: TGTGCCAGCAGCGGGGGACAGGGCTATGGCTACACCTTC.

The rearrangement joins TRBV9 to TRBJ1-6; D unresolved. From germline, CDR1 is SGDLS and CDR2 YYNGEE. Deletions cut 4 bases from V and 7 bases from J, with 6 bases between. There are 12 residues in the CDR3. The CDR3: CASSRENSPLHF. The CDR3 DNA reads TGTGCCAGCAGCCGTGAGAATTCACCCCTCCACTTT.

This chain links TRBV7-3 with TRBJ1-3, with D tentatively TRBD1 (5 bases). The CDR3 length is 15 residues. V lost 2 bases to trimming and J lost 4 bases, with 12 bases between them. Germline V gene data show CDR1 as SGHTA and CDR2 as FQGTGA. The CDR3 is CASSLGGGTGNTIYF. The CDR3 nucleotides are TGTGCCAGCAGCTTAGGGGGAGGAACCGGAAACACCATATATTTT. Using reference TRBV7-3 and TRBJ1-3 for the parts outside the CDR3, the full variable domain is GAGVSQTPSNKVTEKGKYVELRCDPISGHTALYWYRQSLGQGPEFLIYFQGTGAADDSGLPNDRFFAVRPEGSVSTLKIQRTERGDSAVYLCASSLGGGTGNTIYFGEGSWLTVV.

J is TRBJ1-2 and V is TRBV3-1 (or the pseudogene TRBV3-2), with D tentatively TRBD1 (6 bases). The germline V gene encodes CDR1 LGHDT and CDR2 YNNKEL (reference sequence). V dropped 3 bases and J dropped 8 bases, with 16 bases sitting between them. CDR3 length: 14 residues. For the CDR3, the DNA is TGTGCCAGCAGCCAGGATGACAGGTCTTCGGGCTACACCTTC. This gives the protein CASSQDDRSSGYTF.

This sequence joins TRBV18 and TRBJ1-1; 7 bases agree with TRBD1. V shed 2 bases and J 3 bases; nucleotides not matched to a gene: 0. The CDR3 has 13 amino acids. Germline V gene data show CDR1 as KGHSH and CDR2 as LQKENI. CDR3 sequence reads: CASSPDRDTEAFF. The CDR3 DNA sequence: TGTGCCAGCTCACCAGACAGGGACACTGAAGCTTTCTTT.

This clone was found a few times. The chain couples TRBV7-9 to TRBJ1-2, with TRBD1 matching 7 bases. Per the germline V gene, CDR1 is SEHNR and CDR2 is FQNEAQ (reference sequence). Trimming removed 4 bases from V and 5 bases from J; junction bases left unmatched: 4. The CDR3 runs 13 residues. CDR3 DNA sequence: TGTGCCAGCAGCTCCGGACAGGTTTATGGCTACACCTTC. The encoded protein is CASSSGQVYGYTF. The entire variable domain, with the rest obtained from reference TRBV7-9 and TRBJ1-2, is as follows: DTGVSQNPRHKITKRGQNVTFRCDPISEHNRLYWYRQTLGQGPEFLTYFQNEAQLEKSRLLSDRFSAERPKGSFSTLEIQRTEQGDSAMYLCASSSGQVYGYTFGSGTRLTVV.

The rearrangement uses TRBV28 and TRBJ2-3; TRBD2 matches 7 bases. J lost 4 bases, V lost 5 bases, and 6 bases had no gene match. Looked up from germline, CDR1 is MDHEN and CDR2 is SYDVKM. The CDR3 is 14 amino acids. The CDR3 DNA sequence: TGTGCCAGCAGTCCGGGCGGGGGTGCAGATACGCAGTATTTT. Its translation is CASSPGGGADTQYF.

This clone was seen repeatedly, ten times or more. This chain uses TRBV10-1 with TRBJ1-6; 7 positions match TRBD1. Losses at the gene ends were 7 bases for V and 0 bases for J; bases not matched to a gene: 6. The V gene's germline CDR1 is WNHNN and CDR2 SYGVQD (reference sequence). The CDR3 contains 16 residues. The CDR3 reads CASTRDSSSYNSPLHF. CDR3 bases: TGCGCCAGCACCCGGGACAGCTCCTCCTATAATTCACCCCTCCACTTT.

The gene calls are TRBV5-8 and TRBJ2-4; possible D gene TRBD1, 6 bases. Germline loops: CDR1 SGHTS, CDR2 YDEGEE. The CDR3 is 13 residues long. V was pared by 6 bases and J by 9 bases, with 16 bases between. The CDR3 sequence is CASTWLRGGIQYF. CDR3 sequence (DNA): TGTGCCAGCACCTGGTTGAGAGGGGGCATTCAGTACTTC.

The chain combines TRBV5-8 with TRBJ1-2; maybe TRBD1 (6 bases). CDR1 and CDR2 (germline): SGHTS, YDEGEE. CDR3 length: 15 amino acids. Trimming removed 0 bases at V and 6 bases at J, with 15 bases between. The CDR3: CASSLERGKGDGYTF. CDR3 bases: TGTGCCAGCAGCTTGGAGCGGGGGAAGGGGGATGGCTACACCTTC.